Below are 26 T cell receptor beta chains sequenced from a single sample in a study of T cell responses to AZD1222 COVID-19 vaccine. Some clones are missing from TCRdb's copy, which holds only in-frame ones; the method was immunoSEQ multiplex PCR. The sample lists around 190,000 clones; around 92% were seen once. This specimen was peripheral blood, taken on day 0 of AZD1222 vaccination. The receptor set was obtained from an adult in good health.

J is TRBJ1-3 and V is TRBV9; D not certain. V lost 0 bases to trimming and J lost 6 bases, with 10 bases between them. Per germline, CDR1 SGDLS and CDR2 YYNGEE. The CDR3 has 14 residues. The CDR3 loop is CASSVVPEKNTIYF. The CDR3 DNA reads as TGTGCCAGCAGCGTAGTACCAGAAAAAAACACCATATATTTT.

The chain joins TRBV19 to TRBJ1-2; no clear D. This CDR3 comprises 15 residues. V was trimmed by 2 bases and J by 6 bases, leaving 16 bases between them. Germline loops: CDR1 LNHDA, CDR2 SQIVND (reference sequence). The CDR3 sequence: CASSILGQSEDGYTF. CDR3 in DNA: TGTGCCAGTAGTATACTTGGGCAAAGTGAGGATGGCTACACCTTC.

V and J are TRBV28 and TRBJ1-2; the D gene is possibly TRBD1 (6 bases). Deletions cut 6 bases from V and 2 bases from J, with 10 bases between. Germline CDR1 MDHEN, CDR2 SYDVKM. This CDR3 has 13 residues. Here the CDR3 reads CASRDDRNYGYTF. CDR3 in DNA: TGTGCCAGCAGGGATGACAGGAACTATGGCTACACCTTC.

The chain uses TRBV7-8 and TRBJ2-7; a weak D match, TRBD1 (5 bases). V was pared by 5 bases and J by 0 bases, with 17 bases between. Germline V CDR1 and CDR2: SGHVS, FQNEAQ. This CDR3 comprises 16 residues. Here the CDR3 reads CASSLEQAQSSYEQYF. In nucleotides, the CDR3 is TGTGCCAGCAGCCTAGAACAGGCCCAGAGCTCCTACGAGCAGTACTTC.

The chain employs TRBV15 and TRBJ1-5; no firm D call. The CDR3 extends over 14 amino acids. The germline V gene encodes CDR1 LNHNV and CDR2 YYDKDF (reference sequence). V lost 0 bases, J lost 3 bases, and 6 bases lay in between. The CDR3 DNA sequence: TGTGCCACCAGCAGAGATGAGGTCAATCAGCCCCAGCATTTT. Translating gives CATSRDEVNQPQHF.

The chain joins TRBV9 to TRBJ1-2, with TRBD1 matching 8 bases. From germline, CDR1 is SGDLS and CDR2 YYNGEE. V shed 0 bases, J shed 8 bases, and the junction held 9 bases outside the gene matches. This CDR3 spans 15 amino acids. CDR3 amino acids: CASSVVGTGPLGYTF. The CDR3 DNA reads as TGTGCCAGCAGCGTAGTCGGGACAGGACCGCTGGGCTACACCTTC.

J is TRBJ2-7 and V is TRBV15; 9 bases agree with TRBD1. The V and J ends lost 2 bases and 3 bases, in that order; junction bases with no gene match: 8. The CDR3 totals 16 residues. The germline V gene encodes CDR1 LNHNV and CDR2 YYDKDF (reference sequence). As DNA, the CDR3 is TGTGCCACCAGCAGACGCGCGGGGACAGGGAACTACGAGCAGTACTTC. It specifies CATSRRAGTGNYEQYF.

The V call is TRBV11-3, the J call TRBJ2-1; D possibly uses TRBD1 or TRBD2 (5 bases each). Germline-derived CDR1 and CDR2 are SGHNT and YENEEA. V lost 5 bases to trimming and J lost 8 bases, with 19 bases between them. The CDR3 length is 15 residues. The CDR3 DNA reads TGTGCCAGCAGCGACCCCGGGACCCAAGGGGATGAGCAGTTCTTC. Protein: CASSDPGTQGDEQFF. Complete variable domain (other parts from reference TRBV11-3 and TRBJ2-1): EAGVVQSPRYKIIEKKQPVAFWCNPISGHNTLYWYLQNLGQGPELLIRYENEEAVDDSQLPKDRFSAERLKGVDSTLKIQPAELGDSAVYLCASSDPGTQGDEQFFGPGTRLTVL.

The chain couples TRBV6-5 to TRBJ1-1; D may be TRBD1 (5 bases). Looked up from germline, CDR1 is MNHEY and CDR2 is SVGAGI. V was cut by 5 bases and J by 0 bases, with 10 bases left in between. This CDR3 is 14 amino acids long. CDR3 sequence: CASSPREMNTEAFF. The CDR3 DNA follows: TGTGCCAGCAGTCCCAGGGAAATGAACACTGAAGCTTTCTTT.

This sequence joins TRBV5-1 and TRBJ1-1; 7 bases are shared with TRBD1. V gave up 6 bases and J gave up 8 bases; unmatched junction bases: 4. Germline values: CDR1 SGHRS, CDR2 YFSETQ. CDR3 length: 11 amino acids. The CDR3, as DNA: TGCGCCAGCAACAGGGGCGGGGAAGCTTTCTTT. Translation gives CASNRGGEAFF.

This clone was counted once. The chain is built from TRBV6-5 and TRBJ1-3; D is unclear. The CDR3 has 15 residues. Germline V gene data show CDR1 as MNHEY and CDR2 as SVGAGI. The V end lost 10 bases, the J end lost 0 bases, and 16 bases lay between the germline ends. CDR3 bases: TGTGCCACATACCTACAGCGGTCCTCTGGAAACACCATATATTTT. Translation gives CATYLQRSSGNTIYF.

This clone has a handful of counts. This chain joins TRBV5-4 and TRBJ2-5; TRBD1 matches at 8 bases. Trimming removed 5 bases from V and 5 bases from J; junction bases left unmatched: 11. Germline V gene lookup returns CDR1 SGHNT and CDR2 YYREEE (reference sequence). This CDR3 has 15 residues. CDR3 loop: CASSPPTGETETQYF. The CDR3 bases are TGTGCCAGCAGTCCTCCGACAGGGGAGACGGAGACCCAGTACTTC.

This chain joins TRBV16 and TRBJ1-2; D unclear. The germline V gene encodes CDR1 KGHSY and CDR2 FQNENV. This CDR3 is built from 12 residues. The V and J ends lost 5 bases and 2 bases respectively, with 6 bases between them. This CDR3 reads CASSGRNYGYTF. CDR3 DNA: TGTGCCAGCAGCGGACGAAACTATGGCTACACCTTC.

The rearrangement uses TRBV7-9 and TRBJ1-1, with D perhaps matching TRBD1 (6 bases). Trimming left V 4 bases short and J 0 bases short, with 15 bases between. Germline V gives CDR1 SEHNR, CDR2 FQNEAQ (reference sequence). There are 16 residues in the CDR3. The CDR3 here is CASSSRDRQMNTEAFF. CDR3 sequence (DNA): TGTGCCAGCAGCTCCCGCGACAGGCAGATGAACACTGAAGCTTTCTTT.

The rearrangement links TRBV24-1 to TRBJ1-2, with D tentatively TRBD1 (6 bases). V lost 4 bases to trimming and J lost 4 bases, with 21 bases between them. There are 17 residues in the CDR3. The germline V gene has CDR1 KGHDR and CDR2 SFDVKD. The CDR3 region is CATSEDGTTTPPYGYTF. The CDR3 nucleotides read TGTGCCACCAGTGAGGACGGGACAACGACACCGCCCTATGGCTACACCTTC.

The chain links TRBV6-2 or TRBV6-3 to TRBJ2-1; 14 bases agree with TRBD2. The germline CDR1 and CDR2 sequences are MNHEY and SVGEGT. The V segment lost 0 bases and the J segment 15 bases; nucleotides outside the gene matches: 7. This CDR3 has 15 residues. In DNA, the CDR3 is TGTGCCAGCAGTTACTCCGGGACTAGCGGGGGTGCGATGTTCTTC. Its translation is CASSYSGTSGGAMFF.

The chain's CDR3 is CASSPRQGGFYNEQFF. CDR3 DNA: TGTGCCAGCAGCCCCAGACAGGGAGGTTTTTACAATGAGCAGTTCTTC. The chain carries TRBV9 and TRBJ2-1, with D perhaps TRBD1 (7 bases). The CDR3 covers 16 residues. Germline loops: CDR1 SGDLS, CDR2 YYNGEE. With 4 bases removed from V and 4 bases from J, the gap between germline ends came to 18 bases.

The chain couples TRBV20-1 to TRBJ2-1; 7 bases align to TRBD1. This CDR3 comprises 11 residues. With 7 bases clipped from V and 5 bases from J, the junction kept 2 bases outside the gene matches. Germline loops: CDR1 DFQATT, CDR2 SNEGSKA (reference sequence). CDR3 in DNA: TGCAGTGTAGGGGGCCACAATGAGCAGTTCTTC. It yields the protein CSVGGHNEQFF.

The chain uses TRBV9 and TRBJ2-1; tentatively, D is TRBD1 (6 bases). The CDR3 runs 15 residues. V lost 3 bases and J lost 5, with 15 bases in between. Germline-derived CDR1 and CDR2 are SGDLS and YYNGEE. The CDR3 loop reads CASSGTANIDNEQFF. CDR3 coding DNA: TGTGCCAGCAGCGGGACAGCTAATATCGACAATGAGCAGTTCTTC.

The gene calls are TRBV18 and TRBJ1-5; a weak D match, TRBD1 (6 bases). Germline V lookup: CDR1 KGHSH, CDR2 LQKENI. This CDR3 is built from 14 residues. Trimming shortened V by 3 bases and J by 5 bases, and 11 bases separated the two germline ends. The CDR3 nucleotides are TGTGCCAGCTCACCGGTGGAGGGGGATCAGCCCCAGCATTTT. This encodes CASSPVEGDQPQHF. Full variable domain (remainder filled in from reference TRBV18 and TRBJ1-5): NAGVMQNPRHLVRRRGQEARLRCSPMKGHSHVYWYRQLPEEGLKFMVYLQKENIIDESGMPKERFSAEFPKEGPSILRIQQVVRGDSAAYFCASSPVEGDQPQHFGDGTRLSIL.

V gene TRBV30 combines with J gene TRBJ2-1; D unclear. CDR1 and CDR2 (germline): GTSNPN, SVGIG (reference sequence). V shed 3 bases and J shed 0 bases, with 12 bases lying between them. The CDR3 is made up of 15 amino acids. CDR3 sequence reads: CAWRSTESSYNEQFF. The CDR3 coding sequence is TGTGCCTGGAGATCTACAGAAAGCTCCTACAATGAGCAGTTCTTC.

This clone was seen just once. The rearrangement uses TRBV5-5 and TRBJ1-1; D is unclear. V dropped 1 base and J dropped 2 bases, with 9 bases sitting between them. The germline V gene encodes CDR1 SGHKS and CDR2 YYEKEE (reference sequence). The CDR3 is 14 residues long. This CDR3 reads CASSLRAVNTEAFF. CDR3 DNA sequence: TGTGCCAGCAGCTTGCGCGCCGTAAACACTGAAGCTTTCTTT.

This chain uses TRBV10-1 with TRBJ2-2; D is unclear. The CDR3 loop spans 12 amino acids. Trimming took off 7 bases at V and 4 bases at J, with 7 bases between the two ends. Germline values: CDR1 WNHNN, CDR2 SYGVQD (reference sequence). For the CDR3, the DNA is TGCGCCAGCACCTCGGGCACCGGGGAGCTGTTTTTT. This sequence encodes CASTSGTGELFF.

The chain has TRBV6-2 or TRBV6-3 and TRBJ2-7; D uncertain. The CDR3 has 12 residues. V gave up 4 bases and J gave up 3 bases, with 7 bases separating them. Germline CDR1 reads MNHEY; CDR2 reads SVGEGT. CDR3 nucleotide sequence: TGTGCCAGCAGTTTTGGCGGCTACGAGCAGTACTTC. This codes for CASSFGGYEQYF.

The chain couples TRBV6-5 to TRBJ1-2; D perhaps matches TRBD1 (5 bases). Germline loops: CDR1 MNHEY, CDR2 SVGAGI. This CDR3 spans 14 amino acids. V shed 6 bases and J shed 7 bases, with 18 bases lying between them. This chain's CDR3 is CASRGEGSGSGYTF. The DNA of the CDR3 is TGTGCCAGCAGGGGGGAGGGGTCGGGCTCTGGCTACACCTTC.

This sequence joins TRBV7-9 and TRBJ2-1, with 8 bases fitting TRBD2. CDR3 length: 15 residues. The junction had 4 bases not matched to a gene; V was cut back by 6 bases and J by 0 bases. The germline V gene has CDR1 SEHNR and CDR2 FQNEAQ (reference sequence). CDR3 sequence: CASRTGTSSYNEQFF. CDR3 bases: TGTGCCAGCAGGACCGGGACTAGCTCCTACAATGAGCAGTTCTTC.